The 4 T cell receptor beta chains below come from one sample, sequenced in a study of neurological immune-mediated disorders. Time point in this sample: longitudinal time-point 2. TCRdb passed the 5' RACE reads through MiXCR, listing each CDR3 protein once. The table lists under 50,000 distinct CDR3 sequences, under 15% of them singletons. Sequenced material: PBMCs. The receptors stem from a male donor with HTLV-1-associated myelopathy (HAM/TSP).

This clonotype has ten or more counts. The chain carries TRBV7-2 and TRBJ1-2; perhaps TRBD1 as D (6 bases). V was shortened by 2 bases and J by 6 bases, with 19 bases between the two germline ends. The CDR3 spans 16 residues. Germline V lookup: CDR1 SGHTA, CDR2 FQGNSA. CDR3 sequence (DNA): TGTGCCAGCAGCTTACCGTCCGGCAGGGGAGATGATGGCTACACCTTC. This translates into CASSLPSGRGDDGYTF. The full variable domain, its missing parts supplied by reference TRBV7-2 and TRBJ1-2, is GAGVSQSPSNKVTEKGKDVELRCDPISGHTALYWYRQSLGQGLEFLIYFQGNSAPDKSGLPSDRFSAERTGGSVSTLTIQRTQQEDSAVYLCASSLPSGRGDDGYTFGSGTRLTVV.

This clonotype was seen repeatedly, ten times or more. The V gene is TRBV20-1, the J gene TRBJ2-3, with D perhaps matching TRBD2 (6 bases). The ends were cut back, 5 bases at V and 2 bases at J, with 11 bases in the middle. Germline V gene sequence: CDR1 DFQATT, CDR2 SNEGSKA (reference sequence). The CDR3 is made up of 13 amino acids. The CDR3 region is CSAGRGVTDTQYF. The CDR3 DNA sequence: TGCAGTGCTGGGCGGGGCGTCACAGATACGCAGTATTTT.

This clonotype was counted at least ten times. This rearrangement joins TRBV12-3 or TRBV12-4 to TRBJ2-1; TRBD1 aligns across 9 bases. V lost 6 bases to trimming and J lost 6 bases; unmatched junction nucleotides: 9. The CDR3 consists of 15 residues. This CDR3 reads CASRLTGGDGNEQFF. The DNA of the CDR3 is TGTGCCAGCAGGTTAACAGGGGGCGACGGCAATGAGCAGTTCTTC.

This clonotype was counted many times. The chain joins TRBV27 to TRBJ1-2; D remains unclear. This CDR3 contains 11 residues. The germline V gene has CDR1 MNHEY and CDR2 SMNVEV (reference sequence). Trimming left V 3 bases short and J 5 bases short, with 4 bases between. The CDR3 nucleotides read TGTGCCAGCAGTTTTAGTTATGGCTACACCTTC. Translating gives CASSFSYGYTF.